This T cell receptor beta chain stems from a study of blood T cells in healthy people across ages. CDR3 length: 14 amino acids. Trimming took 2 bases from V and 2 from J, leaving 7 bases between them. Per germline, CDR1 SGHTA and CDR2 FQGNSA. General study results and limits: Older age coincided with a roughly linear decline in TCR beta diversity per million T cells.

Primed by a sample-barcoded 5' primer and a J-beta primer mix, a second PCR proceeded for 7 to 11 cycles. Each cDNA molecule was tagged by a template-switch adaptor with 12 random nucleotides. One entry per CDR3 protein results from TCRdb running MiXCR on the 5' RACE reads. The sample yields around 990,000 distinct CDR3 sequences, roughly two fifths seen once. A few counts support this clonotype. Its antigen is not known. RNA extraction gave at least 5.5 micrograms of total RNA per sample. The TCR sequence derives from a young man in good health. V is TRBV7-2 and J is TRBJ2-1; D is uncertain. Sequenced input: blood. The CDR3 nucleotides are TGTGCCAGCAGCTTAAGAGACCCCTACAATGAGCAGTTCTTC. Translation: CASSLRDPYNEQFF.